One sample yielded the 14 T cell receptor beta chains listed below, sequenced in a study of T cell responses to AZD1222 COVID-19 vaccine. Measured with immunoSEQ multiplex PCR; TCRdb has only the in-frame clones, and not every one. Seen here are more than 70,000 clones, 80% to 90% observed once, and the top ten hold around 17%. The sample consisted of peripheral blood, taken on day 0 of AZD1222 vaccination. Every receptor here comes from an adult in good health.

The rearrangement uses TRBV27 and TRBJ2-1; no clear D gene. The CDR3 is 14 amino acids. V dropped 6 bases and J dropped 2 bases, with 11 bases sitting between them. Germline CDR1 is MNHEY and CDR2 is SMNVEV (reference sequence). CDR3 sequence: CASSLNGPYNEQFF. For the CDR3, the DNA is TGTGCCAGCAGCCTCAACGGTCCCTACAATGAGCAGTTCTTC.

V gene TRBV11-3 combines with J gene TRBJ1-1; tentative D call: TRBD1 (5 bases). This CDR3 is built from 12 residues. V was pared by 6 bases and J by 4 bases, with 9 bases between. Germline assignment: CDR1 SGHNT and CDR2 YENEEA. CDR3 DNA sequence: TGTGCCAGCAGTTCGGGGGGCACTGAAGCTTTCTTT. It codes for CASSSGGTEAFF. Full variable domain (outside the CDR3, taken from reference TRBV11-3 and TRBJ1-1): EAGVVQSPRYKIIEKKQPVAFWCNPISGHNTLYWYLQNLGQGPELLIRYENEEAVDDSQLPKDRFSAERLKGVDSTLKIQPAELGDSAVYLCASSSGGTEAFFGQGTRLTVV.

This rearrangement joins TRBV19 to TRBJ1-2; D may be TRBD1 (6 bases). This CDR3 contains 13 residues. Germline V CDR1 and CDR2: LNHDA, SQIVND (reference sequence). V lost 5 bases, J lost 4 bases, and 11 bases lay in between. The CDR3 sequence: CASSRTDSYGYTF. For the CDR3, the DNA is TGTGCCAGTAGTCGGACAGATTCCTATGGCTACACCTTC.

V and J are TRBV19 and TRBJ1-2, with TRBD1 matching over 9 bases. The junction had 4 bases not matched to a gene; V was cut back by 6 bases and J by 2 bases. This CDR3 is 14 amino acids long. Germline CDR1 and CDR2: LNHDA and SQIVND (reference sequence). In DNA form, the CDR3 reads TGTGCCAGTAGCCTAGACAGGGGGAACTATGGCTACACCTTC. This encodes CASSLDRGNYGYTF.

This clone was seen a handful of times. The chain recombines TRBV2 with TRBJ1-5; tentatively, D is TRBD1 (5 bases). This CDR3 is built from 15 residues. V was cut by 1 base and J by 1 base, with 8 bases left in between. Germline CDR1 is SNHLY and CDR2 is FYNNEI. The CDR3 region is CASSEGGTSNQPQHF. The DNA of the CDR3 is TGTGCCAGCAGTGAAGGAGGGACGAGCAATCAGCCCCAGCATTTT. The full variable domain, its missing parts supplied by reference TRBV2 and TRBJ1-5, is EPEVTQTPSHQVTQMGQEVILRCVPISNHLYFYWYRQILGQKVEFLVSFYNNEISEKSEIFDDQFSVERPDGSNFTLKIRSTKLEDSAMYFCASSEGGTSNQPQHFGDGTRLSIL.

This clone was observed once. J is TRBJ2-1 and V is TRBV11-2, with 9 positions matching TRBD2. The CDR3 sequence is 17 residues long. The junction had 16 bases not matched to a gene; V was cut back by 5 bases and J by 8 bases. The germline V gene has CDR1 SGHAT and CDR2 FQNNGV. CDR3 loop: CASSQAGGRGRAYEQFF. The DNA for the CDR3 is TGTGCCAGCAGCCAGGCGGGCGGGCGCGGGAGGGCCTATGAGCAGTTCTTC. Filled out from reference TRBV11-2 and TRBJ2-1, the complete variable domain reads EAGVAQSPRYKIIEKRQSVAFWCNPISGHATLYWYQQILGQGPKLLIQFQNNGVVDDSQLPKDRFSAERLKGVDSTLKIQPAKLEDSAVYLCASSQAGGRGRAYEQFFGPGTRLTVL.

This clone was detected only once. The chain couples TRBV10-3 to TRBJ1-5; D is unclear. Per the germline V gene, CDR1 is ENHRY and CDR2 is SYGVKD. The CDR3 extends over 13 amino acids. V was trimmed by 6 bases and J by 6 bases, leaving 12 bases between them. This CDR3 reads CAISPDLIQPQHF. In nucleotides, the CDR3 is TGTGCCATCAGCCCGGACTTAATTCAGCCCCAGCATTTT.

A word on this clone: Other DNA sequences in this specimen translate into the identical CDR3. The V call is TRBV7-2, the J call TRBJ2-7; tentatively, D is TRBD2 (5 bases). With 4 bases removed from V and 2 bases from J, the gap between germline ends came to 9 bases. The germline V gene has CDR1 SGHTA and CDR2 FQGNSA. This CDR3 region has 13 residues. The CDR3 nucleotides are TGTGCCAGCAGCTCCCGGGGAGCCTACGAGCAGTACTTC. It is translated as CASSSRGAYEQYF.

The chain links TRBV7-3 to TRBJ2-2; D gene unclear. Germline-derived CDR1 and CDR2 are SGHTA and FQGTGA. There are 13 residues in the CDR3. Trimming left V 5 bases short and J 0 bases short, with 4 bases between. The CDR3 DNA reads TGTGCCAGCAGCGCCGCGAACACCGGGGAGCTGTTTTTT. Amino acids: CASSAANTGELFF.

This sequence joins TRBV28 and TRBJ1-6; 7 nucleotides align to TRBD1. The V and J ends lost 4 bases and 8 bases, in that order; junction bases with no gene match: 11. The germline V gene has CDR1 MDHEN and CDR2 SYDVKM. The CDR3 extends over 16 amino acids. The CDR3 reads CASSSARQGGHSPLHF. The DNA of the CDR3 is TGTGCCAGCAGTTCGGCCCGACAGGGAGGTCATTCACCCCTCCACTTT.

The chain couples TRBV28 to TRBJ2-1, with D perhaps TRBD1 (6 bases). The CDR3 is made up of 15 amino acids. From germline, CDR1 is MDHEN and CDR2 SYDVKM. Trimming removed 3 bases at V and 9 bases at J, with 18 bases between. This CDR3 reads CASSFDRINTAEQFF. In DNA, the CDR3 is TGTGCCAGCAGTTTCGACAGGATTAATACGGCTGAGCAGTTCTTC.

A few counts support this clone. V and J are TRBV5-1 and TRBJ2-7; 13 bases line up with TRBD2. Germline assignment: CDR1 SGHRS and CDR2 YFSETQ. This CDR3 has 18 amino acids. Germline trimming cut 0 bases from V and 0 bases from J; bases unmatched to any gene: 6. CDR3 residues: CASSLEGLAGFSSYEQYF. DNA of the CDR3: TGCGCCAGCAGCTTGGAGGGACTAGCGGGATTCAGCTCCTACGAGCAGTACTTC.

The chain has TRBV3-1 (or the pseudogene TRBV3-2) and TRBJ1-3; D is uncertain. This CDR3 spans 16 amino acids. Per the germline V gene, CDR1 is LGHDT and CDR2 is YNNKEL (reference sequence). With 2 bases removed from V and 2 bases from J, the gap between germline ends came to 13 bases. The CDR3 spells CASSQSPRGPGNTIYF. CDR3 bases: TGTGCCAGCAGCCAATCCCCCCGGGGTCCTGGAAACACCATATATTTT.

CDR3 coding DNA: TGTGCCAGTAGTAGACAGCCCTTCCTGAACACTGAAGCTTTCTTT. As protein: CASSRQPFLNTEAFF. The chain joins TRBV19 to TRBJ1-1; weak D call: TRBD1 (5 bases). CDR1 is LNHDA, CDR2 SQIVND, per germline (reference sequence). This CDR3 is built from 15 residues. The germline V and J ends were trimmed by 4 bases and 0 bases, with 12 bases remaining between them.